The 29 T cell receptor beta chains in this list originate from one sample, sequenced in a study of response to subunit inactivated influenza vaccine. Each CDR3 protein gets one entry after TCRdb re-called the RT-PCR reads with MiXCR. The top ten hold under 10% of the sample, which has 200,000 to 300,000 distinct CDR3 sequences, more than 10% seen once. Sequences were derived from non-naive T cells sorted from PBMCs, sampled 14 to 15 days before vaccination. The receptor source for this set is a man aged 50 to 59 who received an inactivated influenza vaccine.

The rearrangement uses TRBV7-2 and TRBJ1-3, with 7 bases lining up with TRBD1. Germline values: CDR1 SGHTA, CDR2 FQGNSA. CDR3 length: 14 amino acids. Losses at the gene ends were 10 bases for V and 5 bases for J; bases not matched to a gene: 11. CDR3 in amino acids: CATKRDSARNTIYF. CDR3 nucleotides: TGTGCCACTAAACGGGACAGCGCTCGAAACACCATATATTTT.

The rearrangement uses TRBV2 and TRBJ2-1, with TRBD2 matching over 9 bases. J gave up 6 bases and V 6 bases, and 6 bases lay outside the gene matches. This CDR3 contains 14 residues. Germline V gene lookup returns CDR1 SNHLY and CDR2 FYNNEI. This chain's CDR3 is CASRSSGRLNEQFF. DNA for the CDR3: TGTGCCAGCAGGAGTAGCGGGAGACTCAATGAGCAGTTCTTC.

In this sample, this clonotype turned up many times. The CDR3 sequence is CASSLYGTGSSGANVLTF. CDR3 nucleotides: TGCGCCAGCAGCTTGTATGGGACGGGTTCCTCTGGGGCCAACGTCCTGACTTTC. The V and J genes are TRBV5-1 and TRBJ2-6; either TRBD1 or TRBD2 may fit D (5 bases each). The germline gives CDR1 SGHRS, CDR2 YFSETQ. V lost 1 base and J lost 0, with 14 bases in between. The CDR3 is made up of 18 amino acids.

The chain employs TRBV28 and TRBJ1-5, with D maybe TRBD1 (5 bases). Per the germline V gene, CDR1 is MDHEN and CDR2 is SYDVKM. Trimming removed 4 bases at V and 5 bases at J, with 15 bases between. The CDR3 totals 15 residues. CDR3 in amino acids: CASSSPQGRHQPQHF. The CDR3 coding sequence is TGTGCCAGCAGTTCACCGCAGGGAAGGCATCAGCCCCAGCATTTT.

The V gene is TRBV10-2, the J gene TRBJ1-5; D unresolved. Germline CDR1 is WSHSY and CDR2 is SAAADI. There are 13 residues in the CDR3. V was cut by 4 bases and J by 0 bases, with 4 bases left in between. CDR3: CASSAYSNQPQHF. CDR3 bases: TGCGCCAGCAGTGCTTATAGCAATCAGCCCCAGCATTTT.

This clonotype was detected only a few times. CDR3 DNA sequence: TGCGCCAGCAGCATGCGGGGGGAGAGGGAGACCCAGTACTTC. Translation: CASSMRGERETQYF. J is TRBJ2-5 and V is TRBV4-1; TRBD2 aligns across 8 bases. The CDR3 runs to 14 residues. V gave up 5 bases and J gave up 5 bases; unmatched junction bases: 7. The germline CDR1 and CDR2 sequences are MGHRA and YSYEKL.

This rearrangement joins TRBV5-6 to TRBJ2-7, with 9 bases matching TRBD1. Trimming cost V 4 bases and J 5 bases; bases outside gene matches: 10. This CDR3 has 15 residues. The V gene's germline CDR1 is SGHDT and CDR2 YYEEEE. The CDR3 here is CASSTPGQGNDEQYF. CDR3 nucleotide sequence: TGTGCCAGCAGCACGCCGGGACAGGGAAACGACGAGCAGTACTTC. The full variable domain, completed using reference TRBV5-6 and TRBJ2-7, is DAGVTQSPTHLIKTRGQQVTLRCSPKSGHDTVSWYQQALGQGPQFIFQYYEEEERQRGNFPDRFSGHQFPNYSSELNVNALLLGDSALYLCASSTPGQGNDEQYFGPGTRLTVT.

V gene TRBV6-4 combines with J gene TRBJ2-3, with a possible D match to TRBD2 (7 bases). The germline CDR1 and CDR2 sequences are MRHNA and SNTAGT. This CDR3 has 11 amino acids. With 9 bases removed from V and 8 bases from J, the gap between germline ends came to 12 bases. The DNA for the CDR3 is TGTGCCAGTGAAGGGGGGGGTACGCAGTATTTT. Its protein product is CASEGGGTQYF.

This clonotype was recorded at least ten times. The chain uses TRBV5-5 and TRBJ1-5; perhaps TRBD1 as D (5 bases). The CDR3 runs 14 residues. Germline V gene sequence: CDR1 SGHKS, CDR2 YYEKEE (reference sequence). V lost 0 bases, J lost 2 bases, and 6 bases lay in between. CDR3 loop: CASSLVGGNQPQHF. For the CDR3, the DNA is TGTGCCAGCAGCTTGGTAGGGGGCAATCAGCCCCAGCATTTT.

The chain is built from TRBV5-5 and TRBJ2-3, with D uncertain. This CDR3 is 13 amino acids long. Trimming shortened V by 4 bases and J by 7 bases, and 13 bases separated the two germline ends. Germline V lookup: CDR1 SGHKS, CDR2 YYEKEE (reference sequence). The CDR3, as DNA: TGTGCCAGCAGCATTACCGCCGAATATACGCAGTATTTT. Translating gives CASSITAEYTQYF. Based on the CDR3 plus reference TRBV5-5 and TRBJ2-3, the full variable domain is DAGVTQSPTHLIKTRGQQVTLRCSPISGHKSVSWYQQVLGQGPQFIFQYYEKEERGRGNFPDRFSARQFPNYSSELNVNALLLGDSALYLCASSITAEYTQYFGPGTRLTVL.

The chain has TRBV20-1 and TRBJ1-2, with a weak D call TRBD1 (6 bases). CDR1 is DFQATT, CDR2 SNEGSKA, per germline (reference sequence). Trimming removed 0 bases from V and 7 bases from J, with 15 bases in between. CDR3 length equals 14 residues. CDR3 DNA: TGCAGTGCTAGAGATCGGCGGGGGGCAGGTGGCTACACCTTC. Residues: CSARDRRGAGGYTF.

V gene TRBV3-1 combines with J gene TRBJ2-4, with TRBD1 matching over 7 bases. This CDR3 is built from 17 residues. From germline, CDR1 is LGHDT and CDR2 YNNKEL (reference sequence). J lost 0 bases, V lost 4 bases, and 9 bases had no gene match. Here the CDR3 DNA reads TGTGCCAGCAGCCCGAGAGGACAGGCCCTAGCCAAAAACATTCAGTACTTC. It yields the protein CASSPRGQALAKNIQYF.

This clonotype has a count of ten or more. The chain couples TRBV10-3 to TRBJ2-7; D is undetermined. This CDR3 has 12 residues. From germline, CDR1 is ENHRY and CDR2 SYGVKD. V lost 0 bases and J 3 bases, leaving 3 bases between the germline ends. In nucleotides, the CDR3 is TGTGCCATCAGTGAGTCGGGCTACGAGCAGTACTTC. It specifies CAISESGYEQYF.

This clonotype was recorded a few times. The V gene is TRBV20-1, the J gene TRBJ2-5; TRBD1 matches at 7 bases. The junction had 14 bases not matched to a gene; V was cut back by 0 bases and J by 4 bases. Germline V gene data show CDR1 as DFQATT and CDR2 as SNEGSKA (reference sequence). The CDR3 length is 17 residues. The CDR3 is CSARDPKTGTIGETQYF. In DNA form, the CDR3 reads TGCAGTGCTAGAGATCCTAAGACAGGGACGATAGGAGAGACCCAGTACTTC.

This clonotype came up a few times. The chain joins TRBV12-3 or TRBV12-4 to TRBJ1-2; D may be TRBD1 (6 bases). The CDR3 is 14 residues long. Trimming left V 6 bases short and J 7 bases short, with 18 bases between. For the CDR3, the DNA is TGTGCCAGCAGCCGTAATCGGGGGGCTCGTGGCTACACCTTC. It yields the protein CASSRNRGARGYTF.

In this sample, this clonotype turned up a few times. The chain joins TRBV29-1 to TRBJ2-7; 8 nucleotides line up with TRBD1. The V gene end was trimmed by 7 bases and the J gene end by 2 bases; junction bases not matched to a gene: 10. Germline CDR1 reads SQVTM; CDR2 reads ANQGSEA. This CDR3 is built from 14 residues. The CDR3 DNA sequence: TGCAGCGCCGGAACCCGACAGGGGACCTACGAGCAGTACTTC. It is translated as CSAGTRQGTYEQYF.

This clonotype has a count of ten or more. The chain carries TRBV7-9 and TRBJ2-7; 7 bases are shared with TRBD1. CDR1 is SEHNR and CDR2 is FQNEAQ in the germline V gene (reference sequence). This CDR3 region has 15 residues. The J segment lost 2 bases and the V segment lost 2 bases, leaving 6 bases of the junction unmatched. CDR3 region: CASSLFGDRAYEQYF. As DNA, the CDR3 is TGTGCCAGCAGCTTATTTGGCGACAGGGCCTACGAGCAGTACTTC.

This clonotype was observed a few times. The rearrangement uses TRBV29-1 and TRBJ2-7; D unclear. The V gene lost 6 bases and the J gene lost 0 bases, with 12 bases spanning the gap. From germline, CDR1 is SQVTM and CDR2 ANQGSEA. The CDR3 runs to 13 residues. Here the CDR3 DNA reads TGCAGCGTATACGCGGCCTTCTCCTACGAGCAGTACTTC. Encoded protein: CSVYAAFSYEQYF.

The V call is TRBV28, the J call TRBJ2-5; no definite D call. The CDR3 length is 14 residues. Germline assignment: CDR1 MDHEN and CDR2 SYDVKM. V was cut by 2 bases and J by 2 bases, with 9 bases left in between. The CDR3 spells CASSLSWRQETQYF. The CDR3 DNA reads as TGTGCCAGCAGTTTAAGCTGGCGGCAAGAGACCCAGTACTTC.

The V gene is TRBV20-1, the J gene TRBJ2-1; TRBD2 aligns across 9 bases. Germline V gene data show CDR1 as DFQATT and CDR2 as SNEGSKA (reference sequence). The CDR3 consists of 15 residues. J was trimmed by 8 bases and V by 6 bases; bases with no gene match: 14. This CDR3 is CSASGTSKEWDEQFF. CDR3 DNA sequence: TGCAGTGCGTCCGGGACTAGCAAAGAGTGGGATGAGCAGTTCTTC.

The chain is built from TRBV18 and TRBJ2-2; D not certain. This CDR3 contains 15 residues. CDR1 and CDR2 from the germline V gene are KGHSH and LQKENI. V was trimmed by 3 bases and J by 6 bases, leaving 14 bases between them. In nucleotides, the CDR3 is TGTGCCAGCTCACCGAGACGATCAGTGGCCGGGGAGCTGTTTTTT. Encoded protein: CASSPRRSVAGELFF.

The V call is TRBV7-2, the J call TRBJ2-4; D unclear. Trimming cost V 2 bases and J 11 bases, with 13 bases left between them. The CDR3 contains 13 residues. Germline-derived CDR1 and CDR2 are SGHTA and FQGNSA. CDR3 protein: CASSLTNIDFQYF. CDR3 sequence (DNA): TGTGCCAGCAGCTTAACAAATATAGACTTTCAGTACTTC.

In its sample, this clonotype was seen many times. The gene calls are TRBV12-3 or TRBV12-4 and TRBJ2-5; D tentatively reads TRBD1 or TRBD2 (5 bases each). The length of the CDR3 is 14 residues. Trimming cost V 8 bases and J 5 bases, with 18 bases left between them. The CDR3 region is CASREEGESETQYF. CDR3 nucleotides: TGTGCCAGCCGAGAAGAAGGGGAGAGCGAGACCCAGTACTTC.

The CDR3 here is CAISEFFGSGANVLTF. CDR3 nucleotide sequence: TGTGCCATCAGTGAGTTCTTTGGTTCAGGGGCCAACGTCCTGACTTTC. The gene calls are TRBV10-3 and TRBJ2-6; D is uncertain. Germline CDR1 is ENHRY and CDR2 is SYGVKD. CDR3 length: 16 amino acids. The V end lost 1 base, the J end lost 4 bases, and 11 bases lay between the germline ends.

This clonotype has at least ten counts. The chain has TRBV10-3 and TRBJ2-3; D uncertain. CDR1 and CDR2 (germline): ENHRY, SYGVKD. V gave up 2 bases and J gave up 0 bases, with 15 bases separating them. The CDR3 consists of 17 residues. This chain's CDR3 is CAISEDRSISSTDTQYF. The CDR3 nucleotides read TGTGCCATCAGTGAGGATAGGTCCATCTCTAGCACAGATACGCAGTATTTT.

The table lists this clonotype with a few counts. This chain uses TRBV28 with TRBJ2-4, with D unresolved. Trimming removed 2 bases at V and 2 bases at J, with 7 bases between. This CDR3 comprises 14 residues. Germline values: CDR1 MDHEN, CDR2 SYDVKM. CDR3 in DNA: TGTGCCAGCAGTTTAAGCACAACCAAAAACATTCAGTACTTC. Translated, it gives CASSLSTTKNIQYF.

For this clonotype: A single base separates this from a much larger clone, so it may be a read error. The rearrangement uses TRBV5-1 and TRBJ2-5; D ambiguous. Germline V CDR1 and CDR2: SGHRS, YFSETQ. The CDR3 runs 11 residues. Here the CDR3 DNA reads TGCACCAGCAGCGAACAAGAGACCCAGTACTTC. Amino acid sequence: CTSSEQETQYF.

This clonotype was seen only a few times. The chain recombines TRBV6-2 or TRBV6-3 with TRBJ2-1; 7 bases agree with TRBD2. Germline V gene sequence: CDR1 MNHEY, CDR2 SVGEGT. V shed 6 bases and J 0 bases; nucleotides not matched to a gene: 5. CDR3 length: 15 amino acids. The CDR3 reads CASRKAGSSYNEQFF. DNA of the CDR3: TGTGCCAGCAGGAAAGCGGGGAGCTCCTACAATGAGCAGTTCTTC.

This clonotype turned up a few times. The rearrangement joins TRBV7-2 to TRBJ1-2; 7 nucleotides agree with TRBD1. Trimming at V came to 5 bases and at J to 8 bases, leaving 14 bases not matched to a gene. This CDR3 contains 15 residues. Per germline, CDR1 SGHTA and CDR2 FQGNSA. The CDR3 sequence: CASSPGGSRGDGYTF. The CDR3 nucleotides are TGTGCCAGCAGCCCAGGGGGGAGCAGGGGCGACGGCTACACCTTC.